Shown below are 24 T cell receptor beta chains from a single sample sequenced in a study of control samples from healthy donors and cancer patients. The method was immunoSEQ multiplex PCR; TCRdb's version includes in-frame clones alone and lacks a portion of them. The sample records more than 95,000 clones, approximately 93% being singletons. The source material was blood. The receptors shown here come from a man between 18 and 35 years old in good health.

The V and J genes are TRBV7-9 and TRBJ1-1; D perhaps matches TRBD1 (5 bases). Germline values: CDR1 SEHNR, CDR2 FQNEAQ (reference sequence). Trimming took off 2 bases at V and 1 base at J, with 14 bases between the two ends. The CDR3 consists of 16 residues. In DNA form, the CDR3 reads TGTGCCAGCAGCTTATATCGCGGCAGGGCGAACACTGAAGCTTTCTTT. This codes for CASSLYRGRANTEAFF. Drawing the rest from reference TRBV7-9 and TRBJ1-1, the complete variable domain is DTGVSQNPRHKITKRGQNVTFRCDPISEHNRLYWYRQTLGQGPEFLTYFQNEAQLEKSRLLSDRFSAERPKGSFSTLEIQRTEQGDSAMYLCASSLYRGRANTEAFFGQGTRLTVV.

V and J are TRBV30 and TRBJ1-2; D may be TRBD1 (6 bases). CDR3 length: 17 residues. V lost 2 bases and J lost 5, with 24 bases in between. Germline V gene lookup returns CDR1 GTSNPN and CDR2 SVGIG (reference sequence). CDR3 sequence (DNA): TGTGCCTGGAGTCCCGCTTGGGGGCGCGGGGAGCTTTATGGCTACACCTTC. Amino acids: CAWSPAWGRGELYGYTF.

The chain has TRBV30 and TRBJ1-6; TRBD1 aligns across 9 bases. CDR1 and CDR2 (germline): GTSNPN, SVGIG (reference sequence). The CDR3 runs to 15 residues. J gave up 5 bases and V 5 bases, and 7 bases lay outside the gene matches. The CDR3 protein is CAWGDRGMDNSPLHF. As DNA, the CDR3 is TGTGCCTGGGGAGACAGGGGGATGGATAATTCACCCCTCCACTTT. The complete variable domain, with remaining parts taken from reference TRBV30 and TRBJ1-6, reads SQTIHQWPATLVQPVGSPLSLECTVEGTSNPNLYWYRQAAGRGLQLLFYSVGIGQISSEVPQNLSASRPQDRQFILSSKKLLLSDSGFYLCAWGDRGMDNSPLHFGNGTRLTVT.

The J gene is TRBJ1-5, the V gene TRBV15; TRBD1 matches 7 bases. Trimming cost V 3 bases and J 3 bases; bases outside gene matches: 5. The CDR3 runs to 15 residues. The germline V gene encodes CDR1 LNHNV and CDR2 YYDKDF (reference sequence). The CDR3, as DNA: TGTGCCACCAGCAGGGGACAGCCATACAATCAGCCCCAGCATTTT. Protein: CATSRGQPYNQPQHF. Full variable domain (remainder filled in from reference TRBV15 and TRBJ1-5): DAMVIQNPRYQVTQFGKPVTLSCSQTLNHNVMYWYQQKSSQAPKLLFHYYDKDFNNEADTPDNFQSRRPNTSFCFLDIRSPGLGDTAMYLCATSRGQPYNQPQHFGDGTRLSIL.

The chain is built from TRBV4-1 and TRBJ1-5; the D is unclear. There are 15 residues in the CDR3. Deletions cut 2 bases from V and 0 bases from J, with 8 bases between. Germline V gene lookup returns CDR1 MGHRA and CDR2 YSYEKL. The CDR3 here is CASSQLLNSNQPQHF. CDR3 sequence (DNA): TGCGCCAGCAGCCAATTACTCAATAGCAATCAGCCCCAGCATTTT.

The chain uses TRBV19 and TRBJ2-1, with D uncertain. From germline, CDR1 is LNHDA and CDR2 SQIVND (reference sequence). CDR3 length: 13 residues. The ends were cut back, 4 bases at V and 7 bases at J, with 11 bases in the middle. The CDR3 sequence is CASSSAQWNEQFF. CDR3 nucleotide sequence: TGTGCCAGTAGTAGCGCCCAATGGAATGAGCAGTTCTTC.

CDR3 sequence (DNA): TGTGCCAGCAGCCACGACGGACTAGCGGGGGGTGAGCAGTTCTTC. Residues: CASSHDGLAGGEQFF. J is TRBJ2-1 and V is TRBV2; 14 bases fit TRBD2. The germline V gene has CDR1 SNHLY and CDR2 FYNNEI. The CDR3 runs 15 residues. The junction had 7 bases not matched to a gene; V was cut back by 6 bases and J by 9 bases.

The rearrangement joins TRBV7-3 to TRBJ2-1; TRBD2 matches 9 bases. The CDR3 is 18 amino acids. Losses at the gene ends were 3 bases for V and 0 bases for J; bases not matched to a gene: 9. Germline CDR1 SGHTA, CDR2 FQGTGA. The CDR3 sequence is CASSLVRTSEDSYNEQFF. DNA for the CDR3: TGTGCCAGCAGCTTGGTTCGGACTAGCGAGGACTCCTACAATGAGCAGTTCTTC.

The chain is built from TRBV27 and TRBJ1-5; 8 nucleotides align to TRBD1. V lost 6 bases to trimming and J lost 9 bases; unmatched junction nucleotides: 7. CDR1 MNHEY and CDR2 SMNVEV come from the germline V gene (reference sequence). The CDR3 is made up of 13 amino acids. The chain's CDR3 is CASRLGGTGPQHF. As DNA, the CDR3 is TGTGCCAGCAGGCTGGGAGGGACAGGGCCCCAGCATTTT.

The V call is TRBV19, the J call TRBJ2-3; possible D gene TRBD1, 5 bases. The CDR3 runs to 18 residues. Germline lookup yields CDR1 LNHDA and CDR2 SQIVND (reference sequence). V lost 6 bases to trimming and J lost 1 base, with 23 bases between them. Here the CDR3 DNA reads TGTGCCAGTAGCTCCGCGTTTTCCTTAGTGGGGCGCACAGATACGCAGTATTTT. Amino acids: CASSSAFSLVGRTDTQYF.

The chain combines TRBV27 with TRBJ1-2; no reliable D call. The length of the CDR3 is 11 residues. From germline, CDR1 is MNHEY and CDR2 SMNVEV (reference sequence). Trimming pared 4 bases from V and 7 bases from J, leaving 7 bases between. CDR3 in amino acids: CASSWGSGYTF. Written as DNA, the CDR3 is TGTGCCAGCAGTTGGGGATCTGGCTACACCTTC.

The V gene is TRBV7-9, the J gene TRBJ2-1; 10 bases map to TRBD1. The V gene end was trimmed by 8 bases and the J gene end by 6 bases; junction bases not matched to a gene: 1. The CDR3 runs 12 residues. Looked up from germline, CDR1 is SEHNR and CDR2 is FQNEAQ (reference sequence). This CDR3 reads CASGQGVNEQFF. CDR3 DNA sequence: TGTGCCAGCGGACAGGGGGTCAATGAGCAGTTCTTC.

J is TRBJ1-5 and V is TRBV13, with D uncertain. Trimming shortened V by 2 bases and J by 4 bases, and 6 bases separated the two germline ends. This CDR3 is built from 13 residues. CDR1 is PRHDT, CDR2 FYEKMQ, per germline (reference sequence). The CDR3 spells CASSLRANQPQHF. As DNA, the CDR3 is TGTGCCAGCAGCTTACGCGCTAATCAGCCCCAGCATTTT.

The genes are TRBV4-1 and TRBJ1-1; 8 bases agree with TRBD1. The J segment lost 0 bases and the V segment lost 7 bases, leaving 16 bases of the junction unmatched. The CDR3 consists of 18 residues. Per the germline V gene, CDR1 is MGHRA and CDR2 is YSYEKL. The CDR3 loop is CASTLGGQGSSMNTEAFF. The DNA of the CDR3 is TGCGCCAGCACCTTGGGAGGACAGGGCTCCTCGATGAACACTGAAGCTTTCTTT.

This chain connects TRBV19 to TRBJ2-1; D gene unclear. The germline V and J ends were trimmed by 5 bases and 5 bases, with 22 bases remaining between them. CDR1 is LNHDA, CDR2 SQIVND, per germline (reference sequence). This CDR3 region has 17 residues. As DNA, the CDR3 is TGTGCCAGTAGTCTTGGTAGCAGGCAGCAACCTAACAATGAGCAGTTCTTC. Translation gives CASSLGSRQQPNNEQFF.

The chain recombines TRBV7-6 with TRBJ1-5; TRBD1 might be the D (6 bases). This CDR3 region has 13 residues. The germline CDR1 and CDR2 sequences are SGHVS and FNYEAQ. V was cut by 5 bases and J by 5 bases, with 10 bases left in between. The CDR3 DNA sequence: TGTGCCAGCAGCAACAGGGACGATCAGCCCCAGCATTTT. This codes for CASSNRDDQPQHF.

The chain combines TRBV4-1 with TRBJ1-4; D not resolved. The CDR3 is made up of 15 amino acids. Germline CDR1 and CDR2: MGHRA and YSYEKL. V was pared by 4 bases and J by 3 bases, with 12 bases between. CDR3 bases: TGCGCCAGCAGCCTCTTAGTCGGCGCTAATGAAAAACTGTTTTTT. Translation: CASSLLVGANEKLFF.

J is TRBJ2-3 and V is TRBV18, with TRBD2 matching over 9 bases. Germline trimming cut 4 bases from V and 3 bases from J; bases unmatched to any gene: 2. This CDR3 has 14 amino acids. Germline V gives CDR1 KGHSH, CDR2 LQKENI. The CDR3 bases are TGTGCCAGCTCACGCGGGGGGGAAACAGATACGCAGTATTTT. Residues: CASSRGGETDTQYF.

The chain joins TRBV5-1 to TRBJ2-5; D gene uncertain. The germline V gene encodes CDR1 SGHRS and CDR2 YFSETQ. V lost 1 base to trimming and J lost 2 bases, with 9 bases between them. CDR3 length: 14 residues. The CDR3 here is CASSLSGNQETQYF. CDR3 nucleotides: TGCGCCAGCAGCTTGTCCGGAAATCAAGAGACCCAGTACTTC.

V is TRBV7-9 and J is TRBJ2-7; no reliable D call. The CDR3 spans 15 residues. Germline CDR1 and CDR2: SEHNR and FQNEAQ (reference sequence). V dropped 2 bases and J dropped 6 bases, with 17 bases sitting between them. CDR3 sequence (DNA): TGTGCCAGCAGCTTACGTCCCCCCGATTTTCGCGAGCAGTACTTC. It translates to CASSLRPPDFREQYF. The full variable domain, completed using reference TRBV7-9 and TRBJ2-7, is DTGVSQNPRHKITKRGQNVTFRCDPISEHNRLYWYRQTLGQGPEFLTYFQNEAQLEKSRLLSDRFSAERPKGSFSTLEIQRTEQGDSAMYLCASSLRPPDFREQYFGPGTRLTVT.

V and J are TRBV7-9 and TRBJ2-7; the D gene could be TRBD1 or TRBD2 (5 bases each). The CDR3 has 15 residues. Germline V gene lookup returns CDR1 SEHNR and CDR2 FQNEAQ (reference sequence). With 3 bases removed from V and 7 bases from J, the gap between germline ends came to 19 bases. CDR3 DNA sequence: TGTGCCAGCAGCTTTTCCGGGACGCTCATCGGGGAGCAGTACTTC. Its translation: CASSFSGTLIGEQYF.

The CDR3 coding sequence is TGCGCCAGCAGCCAGAGGGACAGATCCCAAGAGACCCAGTACTTC. Protein sequence: CASSQRDRSQETQYF. The gene calls are TRBV4-1 and TRBJ2-5; 7 bases are a match to TRBD1. The germline gives CDR1 MGHRA, CDR2 YSYEKL. J lost 1 base, V lost 3 bases, and 5 bases had no gene match. The CDR3 consists of 15 residues.

The table lists this clone with a few counts. The J gene is TRBJ2-1, the V gene TRBV5-6, with 9 bases matching TRBD1. J gave up 4 bases and V 2 bases, and 7 bases lay outside the gene matches. CDR1 and CDR2 from the germline V gene are SGHDT and YYEEEE. CDR3 size: 16 residues. The CDR3 here is CASSFLAGQGYNEQFF. CDR3 coding DNA: TGTGCCAGCAGCTTCCTCGCGGGACAGGGTTACAATGAGCAGTTCTTC.

The chain couples TRBV10-3 to TRBJ2-1; a weak D match, TRBD2 (5 bases). Trimming took off 4 bases at V and 0 bases at J, with 7 bases between the two ends. Looked up from germline, CDR1 is ENHRY and CDR2 is SYGVKD. CDR3 length: 14 amino acids. CDR3 amino acids: CAISASSSYNEQFF. The CDR3, as DNA: TGTGCCATCAGTGCTAGCAGCTCCTACAATGAGCAGTTCTTC.